One sample yielded the 3 T cell receptor beta chains listed below, sequenced in a study of blood T cell repertoires in COVID-19. TCRdb keeps only in-frame clones here, not all; method: immunoSEQ multiplex PCR. The table includes more than 250,000 clones, roughly nine tenths detected once. The sample comprised PBMCs or T cells enriched from blood (not recorded which). The receptors were gathered from a woman aged 25 to 39 who had recovered from COVID-19.

This chain uses TRBV4-1 with TRBJ2-6; 8 positions agree with TRBD1. After removal of 0 bases from V and 4 bases from J, the junction contained 8 bases not matched to a gene. Germline CDR1 reads MGHRA; CDR2 reads YSYEKL. The CDR3 loop spans 18 amino acids. CDR3 sequence reads: CASSQDLQGALGANVLTF. DNA for the CDR3: TGCGCCAGCAGCCAAGATCTGCAGGGGGCATTAGGGGCCAACGTCCTGACTTTC.

This chain links TRBV19 with TRBJ2-3; D is possibly TRBD2 (7 bases). Germline CDR1 reads LNHDA; CDR2 reads SQIVND (reference sequence). Trimming cost V 3 bases and J 2 bases, with 12 bases left between them. This CDR3 has 15 residues. As DNA, the CDR3 is TGTGCCAGTAGTATGGGGGGGCGTTACACAGATACGCAGTATTTT. The encoded protein is CASSMGGRYTDTQYF.

The rearrangement uses TRBV3-1 (or the pseudogene TRBV3-2) and TRBJ1-3; D remains ambiguous. Looked up from germline, CDR1 is LGHDT and CDR2 is YNNKEL (reference sequence). Trimming pared 1 base from V and 5 bases from J, leaving 6 bases between. The length of the CDR3 is 13 residues. The DNA of the CDR3 is TGTGCCAGCAGCCAAGGCAGTAGAAACACCATATATTTT. Translating gives CASSQGSRNTIYF.